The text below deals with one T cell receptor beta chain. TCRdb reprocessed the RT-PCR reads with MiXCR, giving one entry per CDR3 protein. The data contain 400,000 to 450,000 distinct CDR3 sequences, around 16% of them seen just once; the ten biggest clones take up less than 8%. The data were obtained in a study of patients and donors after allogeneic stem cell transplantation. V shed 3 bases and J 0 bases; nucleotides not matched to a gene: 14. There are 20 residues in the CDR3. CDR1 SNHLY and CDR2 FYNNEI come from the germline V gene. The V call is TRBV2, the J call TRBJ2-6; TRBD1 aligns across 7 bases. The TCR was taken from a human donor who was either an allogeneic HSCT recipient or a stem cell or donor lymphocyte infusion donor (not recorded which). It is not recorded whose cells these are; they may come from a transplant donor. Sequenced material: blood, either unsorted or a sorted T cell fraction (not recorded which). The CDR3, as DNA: TGTGCCAGCAGTGATAGGTTATATGGGGACAGTGACTCTGGGGCCAACGTCCTGACTTTC. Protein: CASSDRLYGDSDSGANVLTF.